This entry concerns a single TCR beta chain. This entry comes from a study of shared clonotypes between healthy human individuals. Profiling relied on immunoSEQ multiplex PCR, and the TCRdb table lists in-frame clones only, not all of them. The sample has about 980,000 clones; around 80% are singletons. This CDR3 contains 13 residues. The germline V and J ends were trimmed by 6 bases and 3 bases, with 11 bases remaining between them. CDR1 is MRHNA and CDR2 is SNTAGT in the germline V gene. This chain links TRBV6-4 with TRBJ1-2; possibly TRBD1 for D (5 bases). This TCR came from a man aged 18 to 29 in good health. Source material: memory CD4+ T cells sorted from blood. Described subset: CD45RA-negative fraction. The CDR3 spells CASSTDRYYGYTF. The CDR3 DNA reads TGTGCCAGCAGCACCGACAGATACTATGGCTACACCTTC.